This T cell receptor beta chain was captured in a study of CD8+ T cells in alopecia areata. Documented treatment: oral pan-JAK inhibitor, 5-10 mg twice daily. About this clone: Its specificity is not known.

The V segment lost 5 bases and the J segment 1 base; nucleotides outside the gene matches: 3. Germline CDR1 reads SQVTM; CDR2 reads ANQGSEA. The CDR3 contains 14 residues. In each case, RNA was isolated and then reverse transcribed into cDNA as the sequencing template. Sequenced by immunoSEQ multiplex PCR; TCRdb stores in-frame clones only, minus some. Found here are some 180,000 clones, 45% to 60% of them singletons; the top ten hold over 9%. Regarding the study as a whole: On tofacitinib, scalp and blood still held many of the expanded lesional clones. Across lesional scalp, and particularly alopecia totalis/universalis, clonality surpassed that of normal scalp.

The receptor was isolated from a human donor with alopecia areata. The input for sequencing was CD8+ T cells sorted from blood, taken at week 52, from a patient treated with tofacitinib. The chain couples TRBV29-1 to TRBJ2-2, with TRBD1 matching over 8 bases. CDR3 coding DNA: TGCAGCGTTCCGGACAGGGAGAACACCGGGGAGCTGTTTTTT. As protein: CSVPDRENTGELFF.